Presented here are 26 T cell receptor beta chains from one specimen sequenced in a study of early T cells in non-severe SARS-CoV-2 infection listed by TCRdb under 2021. The method behind the library was 5' RACE. The sequencing machine was a NextSeq 500. TCRdb ran its own pipeline on the public reads, namely fastp trimming at Q25 and MiXCR clone calling, and kept in-frame beta chains. Entries are consolidated by CDR3 protein sequence, retaining the most common genes and DNA. The sample has around 20,000 distinct CDR3 sequences on record, over 4% of them singletons. Less than 6% of the sample is taken by the ten largest. The specimen was whole blood. All receptors come from an adult who was a healthcare worker with PCR-confirmed SARS-CoV-2 infection or an uninfected control (not recorded which).

This clonotype was seen many times. The V and J genes are TRBV6-2 or TRBV6-3 and TRBJ2-5, with 8 nucleotides matching TRBD1. With V trimmed by 6 bases and J by 2 bases, 8 bases remained unmatched. The CDR3 totals 15 residues. Per the germline V gene, CDR1 is MNHEY and CDR2 is SVGEGT. In nucleotides, the CDR3 is TGTGCCAGCAGCAAAGGACAGGGAGCTCAAGAGACCCAGTACTTC. This encodes CASSKGQGAQETQYF.

V usage is TRBV3-1 and J usage is TRBJ2-3; D is unclear. Germline lookup yields CDR1 LGHDT and CDR2 YNNKEL (reference sequence). This CDR3 has 12 residues. Trimming took 2 bases from V and 6 from J, leaving 6 bases between them. The CDR3 here is CASSQSLDTQYF. The CDR3 region has the DNA TGTGCCAGCAGCCAATCTCTGGATACGCAGTATTTT.

This clonotype was seen at least ten times. This chain links TRBV7-9 with TRBJ2-1; 12 bases line up with TRBD1. This CDR3 region has 21 residues. Per the germline V gene, CDR1 is SEHNR and CDR2 is FQNEAQ (reference sequence). V was pared by 0 bases and J by 2 bases, with 14 bases of the junction left unmatched. CDR3 sequence reads: CASSLAGFRDRGRPAYNEQFF. The CDR3 DNA reads TGTGCCAGCAGCTTAGCGGGGTTCAGGGACAGGGGGCGCCCGGCCTACAATGAGCAGTTCTTC.

This clonotype was picked up a small number of times. The V and J genes are TRBV3-1 and TRBJ1-4; no reliable D call. CDR1 and CDR2 from the germline V gene are LGHDT and YNNKEL (reference sequence). The CDR3 covers 15 residues. V gave up 3 bases and J gave up 4 bases, with 12 bases separating them. In DNA form, the CDR3 reads TGTGCCAGCAGCCACCTAGCGAGGAGTAATGAAAAACTGTTTTTT. It yields the protein CASSHLARSNEKLFF.

In this sample, this clonotype turned up many times. CDR3 protein: CASSGRQGTEEQYF. As DNA, the CDR3 is TGTGCCAGCAGTGGACGACAGGGTACTGAGGAGCAGTACTTC. The chain is built from TRBV25-1 and TRBJ2-7, with 7 bases identical to TRBD1. V lost 4 bases to trimming and J lost 7 bases; unmatched junction nucleotides: 10. There are 14 residues in the CDR3. CDR1 and CDR2 from the germline V gene are MGHDK and SYGVNS.

This clonotype was detected ten times or more. The rearrangement joins TRBV4-1 to TRBJ2-2; tentatively, D is TRBD1 (5 bases). The CDR3 contains 17 residues. Germline V gives CDR1 MGHRA, CDR2 YSYEKL. V lost 0 bases to trimming and J lost 1 base, with 12 bases between them. CDR3 protein: CASSQERRRENTGELFF. The CDR3 DNA reads as TGCGCCAGCAGCCAAGAGAGGCGCAGGGAGAACACCGGGGAGCTGTTTTTT.

The sample holds many counts of this clonotype. The rearrangement uses TRBV5-4 and TRBJ2-3, with a tentative D call TRBD2 (6 bases). V lost 2 bases and J lost 1, with 11 bases in between. The CDR3 has 15 amino acids. Per germline, CDR1 SGHNT and CDR2 YYREEE (reference sequence). The CDR3 coding sequence is TGTGCCAGCAGCTTACCGGGAGAGCGCACAGATACGCAGTATTTT. It codes for CASSLPGERTDTQYF.

This clonotype has at least ten counts. The gene calls are TRBV4-1 and TRBJ2-4; TRBD2 matches at 7 bases. The germline CDR1 and CDR2 sequences are MGHRA and YSYEKL. Trimming at V came to 4 bases and at J to 0 bases, leaving 3 bases not matched to a gene. The length of the CDR3 is 15 residues. In nucleotides, the CDR3 is TGCGCCAGCAGCCCTAGCGGATTAGCCAAAAACATTCAGTACTTC. Its protein is CASSPSGLAKNIQYF.

This clonotype was seen ten or more times. The chain combines TRBV29-1 with TRBJ1-1; D is undetermined. This CDR3 has 10 amino acids. Germline loops: CDR1 SQVTM, CDR2 ANQGSEA. V was pared by 7 bases and J by 7 bases, with 10 bases between. The CDR3 sequence: CSAANNEAFF. The DNA of the CDR3 is TGCAGCGCTGCCAATAATGAAGCTTTCTTT.

This clonotype appeared a few times. The chain couples TRBV20-1 to TRBJ2-7; D may be TRBD1 or TRBD2 (5 bases each). The CDR3 contains 14 residues. From germline, CDR1 is DFQATT and CDR2 SNEGSKA (reference sequence). V lost 5 bases and J lost 2, with 16 bases in between. The CDR3 region is CSARGAANPYEQYF. The DNA of the CDR3 is TGCAGTGCTCGAGGGGCAGCGAACCCCTACGAGCAGTACTTC.

This clonotype showed up many times. The chain is built from TRBV29-1 and TRBJ1-4, with 9 positions matching TRBD1. CDR3 length: 12 amino acids. After removal of 6 bases from V and 7 bases from J, the junction contained 3 bases not matched to a gene. Per the germline V gene, CDR1 is SQVTM and CDR2 is ANQGSEA. CDR3 in amino acids: CSVGQGPEKLFF. In nucleotides, the CDR3 is TGCAGCGTCGGACAGGGGCCTGAAAAACTGTTTTTT. The full variable domain, with the rest looked up from reference TRBV29-1 and TRBJ1-4, is SAVISQKPSRDICQRGTSLTIQCQVDSQVTMMFWYRQQPGQSLTLIATANQGSEATYESGFVIDKFPISRPNLTFSTLTVSNMSPEDSSIYLCSVGQGPEKLFFGSGTQLSVL.

This clonotype was observed many times. The chain joins TRBV7-2 to TRBJ1-3, with D hard to call. The CDR3 sequence is 14 residues long. Trimming removed 5 bases from V and 1 base from J, with 9 bases in between. Germline V gives CDR1 SGHTA, CDR2 FQGNSA. The CDR3 loop reads CASSPDGSGNTIYF. The CDR3 DNA sequence: TGTGCCAGCAGCCCGGACGGATCTGGAAACACCATATATTTT.

This clonotype is medium-sized (0.01 to 0.1%) within its sample. The gene calls are TRBV6-2 or TRBV6-3 and TRBJ2-2; D ambiguous. This CDR3 spans 13 amino acids. Germline V gives CDR1 MNHEY, CDR2 SVGEGT. The V end lost 7 bases, the J end lost 3 bases, and 9 bases lay between the germline ends. As DNA, the CDR3 is TGTGCCAGCATCGACGGGTACACCGGGGAGCTGTTTTTT. This sequence encodes CASIDGYTGELFF.

This clonotype has a count of ten or more. CDR3 in amino acids: CSAKDRSWEQYF. In DNA form, the CDR3 reads TGCAGTGCCAAGGACAGGTCATGGGAGCAGTACTTC. The chain is built from TRBV20-1 and TRBJ2-7; 7 nucleotides line up with TRBD1. The V gene's germline CDR1 is DFQATT and CDR2 SNEGSKA (reference sequence). J was trimmed by 7 bases and V by 6 bases; bases with no gene match: 9. The CDR3 extends over 12 amino acids.

This clonotype was seen a handful of times. The V and J genes are TRBV7-3 and TRBJ2-5, with D tentatively TRBD1 or TRBD2 (6 bases each). Germline-derived CDR1 and CDR2 are SGHTA and FQGTGA. The ends were cut back, 2 bases at V and 2 bases at J, with 12 bases in the middle. The CDR3 length is 15 residues. CDR3 amino acids: CASSLAGGGQETQYF. The CDR3 nucleotides read TGTGCCAGCAGCTTAGCAGGAGGGGGTCAAGAGACCCAGTACTTC.

This clonotype is labeled as medium-sized. The chain joins TRBV30 to TRBJ1-2, with 8 nucleotides matching TRBD1. The CDR3 is made up of 15 amino acids. Looked up from germline, CDR1 is GTSNPN and CDR2 is SVGIG (reference sequence). The J segment lost 7 bases and the V segment lost 5 bases, leaving 15 bases of the junction unmatched. CDR3 DNA: TGTGCCTGGCGGTCCGGGACAGGAGGCCTCGTTGGCTACACCTTC. Translation gives CAWRSGTGGLVGYTF.

This clonotype was picked up many times. This chain uses TRBV12-3 or TRBV12-4 with TRBJ1-2; maybe TRBD1 (5 bases). The CDR3 runs 13 residues. Deletions cut 10 bases from V and 5 bases from J, with 17 bases between. The DNA of the CDR3 is TGTGCCACAGCCGGGACGGCGAATTATGGCTACACCTTC. It specifies CATAGTANYGYTF.

This clonotype was detected many times. The V and J genes are TRBV20-1 and TRBJ2-3, with D unclear. The ends were cut back, 3 bases at V and 10 bases at J, with 17 bases in the middle. Germline V gene lookup returns CDR1 DFQATT and CDR2 SNEGSKA (reference sequence). This CDR3 has 13 amino acids. CDR3 sequence: CSASESLGIPQYF. The CDR3 coding sequence is TGCAGTGCTAGCGAGAGCTTGGGCATCCCGCAGTATTTT.

About this clonotype: A much larger clone differs from this one at a single base, so this may be a read error. The chain is built from TRBV7-8 and TRBJ1-1; no reliable D call. The CDR3 has 11 amino acids. Germline assignment: CDR1 SGHVS and CDR2 FQNEAQ. Deletions cut 5 bases from V and 5 bases from J, with 6 bases between. The DNA of the CDR3 is TGTGCCAGCAGCCCACGGACTGAAGCTTTCTTT. Amino acids: CASSPRTEAFF.

This clonotype has just a few counts. This chain uses TRBV28 with TRBJ2-7; 9 bases line up with TRBD2. Trimming took 5 bases from V and 0 from J; bases not matched to a gene: 5. The CDR3 contains 15 residues. From germline, CDR1 is MDHEN and CDR2 SYDVKM. Written as DNA, the CDR3 is TGTGCCAGCAGTACTAGCGGGTACAGCTCCTACGAGCAGTACTTC. It yields the protein CASSTSGYSSYEQYF. Using reference TRBV28 and TRBJ2-7 for the parts outside the CDR3, the full variable domain is DVKVTQSSRYLVKRTGEKVFLECVQDMDHENMFWYRQDPGLGLRLIYFSYDVKMKEKGDIPEGYSVSREKKERFSLILESASTNQTSMYLCASSTSGYSSYEQYFGPGTRLTVT.

This clonotype was observed a handful of times. The genes are TRBV15 and TRBJ1-1; D possibly corresponds to TRBD1 (5 bases). CDR3 size: 14 residues. V was trimmed by 0 bases and J by 6 bases, leaving 11 bases between them. CDR1 is LNHNV, CDR2 YYDKDF, per germline (reference sequence). The CDR3 DNA is TGTGCCACCAGCAGAGATTTTAAGGGGTCTGAAGCTTTCTTT. Residues: CATSRDFKGSEAFF.

This clonotype was observed at least ten times. This chain uses TRBV27 with TRBJ1-1; no firm D call. Looked up from germline, CDR1 is MNHEY and CDR2 is SMNVEV (reference sequence). The CDR3 covers 13 residues. Trimming cost V 6 bases and J 1 base, with 9 bases left between them. DNA for the CDR3: TGTGCCAGCAGCCGCTCAGGGAACACTGAAGCTTTCTTT. Translated, it gives CASSRSGNTEAFF.

By sample share, this clonotype is medium-sized. The CDR3 loop reads CASSQGPGTGVRDTQYF. CDR3 nucleotide sequence: TGCGCCAGCAGCCAGGGTCCCGGGACAGGGGTGAGAGATACGCAGTATTTT. The genes are TRBV4-1 and TRBJ2-3; 10 bases are shared with TRBD1. This CDR3 contains 17 residues. CDR1 is MGHRA, CDR2 YSYEKL, per germline. The junction had 11 bases not matched to a gene; V was cut back by 3 bases and J by 5 bases.

This clonotype was recorded many times. The chain has TRBV9 and TRBJ2-3, with D possibly TRBD2 on 5 matching bases. Germline CDR1 reads SGDLS; CDR2 reads YYNGEE. Trimming took 4 bases from V and 0 from J, leaving 15 bases between them. The CDR3 has 16 amino acids. CDR3 residues: CASSSRGWTSTDTQYF. In DNA form, the CDR3 reads TGTGCCAGCAGCTCCCGAGGGTGGACTAGCACAGATACGCAGTATTTT.

This clonotype was detected many times. V gene TRBV7-2 combines with J gene TRBJ2-7, with D hard to call. Germline-derived CDR1 and CDR2 are SGHTA and FQGNSA. V was cut by 5 bases and J by 3 bases, with 11 bases left in between. This CDR3 contains 13 residues. The CDR3 bases are TGTGCCAGCAGCGAAGGAAACTTCTACGAGCAGTACTTC. Translating it yields CASSEGNFYEQYF.

This clonotype has ten or more counts. This chain joins TRBV6-5 and TRBJ1-2; no clear D gene. The V end was cut by 0 bases, the J end by 1 base, with 12 bases between. The CDR3 is made up of 16 amino acids. Germline loops: CDR1 MNHEY, CDR2 SVGAGI. CDR3 DNA sequence: TGTGCCAGCAGTTACTCGAGTGCAGGACGTAACTATGGCTACACCTTC. It translates to CASSYSSAGRNYGYTF.